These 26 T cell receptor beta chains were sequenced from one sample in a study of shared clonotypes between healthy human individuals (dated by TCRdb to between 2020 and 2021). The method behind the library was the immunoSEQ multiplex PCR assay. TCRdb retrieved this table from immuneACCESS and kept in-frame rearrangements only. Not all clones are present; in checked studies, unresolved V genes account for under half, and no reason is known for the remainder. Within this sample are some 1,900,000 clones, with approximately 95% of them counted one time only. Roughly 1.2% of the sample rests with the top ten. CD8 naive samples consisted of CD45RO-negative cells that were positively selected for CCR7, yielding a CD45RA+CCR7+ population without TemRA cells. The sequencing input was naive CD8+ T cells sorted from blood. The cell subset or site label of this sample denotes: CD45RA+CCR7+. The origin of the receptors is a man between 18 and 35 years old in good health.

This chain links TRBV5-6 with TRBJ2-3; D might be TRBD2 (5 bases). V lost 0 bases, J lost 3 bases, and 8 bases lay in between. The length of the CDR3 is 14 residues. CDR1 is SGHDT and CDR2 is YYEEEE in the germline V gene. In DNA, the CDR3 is TGTGCCAGCAGCTTGGACGGACTGACAGATACGCAGTATTTT. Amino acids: CASSLDGLTDTQYF.

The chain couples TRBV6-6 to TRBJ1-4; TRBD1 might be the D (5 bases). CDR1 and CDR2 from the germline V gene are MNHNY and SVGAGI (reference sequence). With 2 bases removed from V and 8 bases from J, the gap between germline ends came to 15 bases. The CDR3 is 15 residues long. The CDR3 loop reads CASSYATRRGEKLFF. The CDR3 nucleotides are TGTGCCAGCAGTTACGCCACCCGTAGGGGAGAAAAACTGTTTTTT.

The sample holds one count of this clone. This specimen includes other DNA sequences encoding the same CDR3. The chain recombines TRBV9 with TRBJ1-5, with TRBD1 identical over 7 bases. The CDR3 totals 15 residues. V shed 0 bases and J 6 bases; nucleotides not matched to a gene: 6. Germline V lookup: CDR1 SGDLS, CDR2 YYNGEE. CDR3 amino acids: CASSVGGGAGQPQHF. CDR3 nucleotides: TGTGCCAGCAGCGTAGGAGGGGGCGCCGGTCAGCCCCAGCATTTT.

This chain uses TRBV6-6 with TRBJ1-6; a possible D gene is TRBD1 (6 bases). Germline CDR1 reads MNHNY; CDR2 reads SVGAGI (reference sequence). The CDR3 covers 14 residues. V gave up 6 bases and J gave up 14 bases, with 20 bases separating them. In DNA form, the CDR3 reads TGTGCCAGCAGCAAGGAGGGGGTTCTCGTGGCCCTCCACTTT. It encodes CASSKEGVLVALHF.

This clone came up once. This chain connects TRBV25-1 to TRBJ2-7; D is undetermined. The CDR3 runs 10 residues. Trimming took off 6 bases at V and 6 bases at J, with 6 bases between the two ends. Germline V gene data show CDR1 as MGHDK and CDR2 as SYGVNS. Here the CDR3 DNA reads TGTGCCAGCAGCCACCCCGAGCAGTACTTC. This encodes CASSHPEQYF.

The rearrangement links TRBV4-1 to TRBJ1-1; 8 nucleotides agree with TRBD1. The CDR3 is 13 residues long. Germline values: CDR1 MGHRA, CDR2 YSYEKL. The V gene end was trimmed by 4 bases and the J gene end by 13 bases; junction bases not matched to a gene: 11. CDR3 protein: CASSLVGQGFFFF. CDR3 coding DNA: TGCGCCAGCAGCCTCGTAGGACAGGGTTTTTTTTTCTTT.

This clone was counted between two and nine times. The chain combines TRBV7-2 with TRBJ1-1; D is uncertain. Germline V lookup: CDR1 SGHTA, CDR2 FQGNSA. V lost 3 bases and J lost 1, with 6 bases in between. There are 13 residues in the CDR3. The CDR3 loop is CASSFGPNTEAFF. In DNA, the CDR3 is TGTGCCAGCAGCTTTGGTCCGAACACTGAAGCTTTCTTT.

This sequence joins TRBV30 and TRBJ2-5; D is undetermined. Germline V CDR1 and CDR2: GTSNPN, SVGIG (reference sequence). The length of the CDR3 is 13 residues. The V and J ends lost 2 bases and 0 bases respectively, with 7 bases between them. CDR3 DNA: TGTGCCTGGAGTATCTCGGACCAAGAGACCCAGTACTTC. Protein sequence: CAWSISDQETQYF.

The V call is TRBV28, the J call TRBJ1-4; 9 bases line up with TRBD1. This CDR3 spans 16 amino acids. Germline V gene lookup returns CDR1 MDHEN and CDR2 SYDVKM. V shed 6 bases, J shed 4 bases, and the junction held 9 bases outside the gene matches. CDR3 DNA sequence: TGTGCCAGCAGCCAAGACGTGGGACAGGGTAATGAAAAACTGTTTTTT. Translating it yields CASSQDVGQGNEKLFF. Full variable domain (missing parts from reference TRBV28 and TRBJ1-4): DVKVTQSSRYLVKRTGEKVFLECVQDMDHENMFWYRQDPGLGLRLIYFSYDVKMKEKGDIPEGYSVSREKKERFSLILESASTNQTSMYLCASSQDVGQGNEKLFFGSGTQLSVL.

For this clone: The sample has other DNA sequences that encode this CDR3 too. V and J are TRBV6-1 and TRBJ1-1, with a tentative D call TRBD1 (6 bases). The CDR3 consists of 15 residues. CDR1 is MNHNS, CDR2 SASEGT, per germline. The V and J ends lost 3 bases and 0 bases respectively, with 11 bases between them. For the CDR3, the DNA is TGTGCCAGCAGTGATGGCAGGGGAATGAACACTGAAGCTTTCTTT. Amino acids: CASSDGRGMNTEAFF.

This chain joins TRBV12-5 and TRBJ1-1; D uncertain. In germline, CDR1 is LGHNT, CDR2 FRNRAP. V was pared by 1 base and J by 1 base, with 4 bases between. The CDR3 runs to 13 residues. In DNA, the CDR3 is TGTGCTAGTGGTTTGGGAGGGAACACTGAAGCTTTCTTT. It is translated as CASGLGGNTEAFF.

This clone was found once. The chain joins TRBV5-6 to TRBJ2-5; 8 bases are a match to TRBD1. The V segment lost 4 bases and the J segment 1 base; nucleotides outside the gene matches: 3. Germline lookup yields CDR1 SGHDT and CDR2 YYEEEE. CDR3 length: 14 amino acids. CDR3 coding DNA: TGTGCCAGCAGCCAAGACAGGGGCCAAGAGACCCAGTACTTC. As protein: CASSQDRGQETQYF.

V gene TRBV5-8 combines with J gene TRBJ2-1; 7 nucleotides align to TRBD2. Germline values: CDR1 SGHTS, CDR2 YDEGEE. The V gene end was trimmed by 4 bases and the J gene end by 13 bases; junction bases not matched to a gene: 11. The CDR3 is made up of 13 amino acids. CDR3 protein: CASSLSIRDYQFF. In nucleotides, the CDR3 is TGTGCCAGCAGCCTAAGTATCCGGGACTACCAGTTCTTC.

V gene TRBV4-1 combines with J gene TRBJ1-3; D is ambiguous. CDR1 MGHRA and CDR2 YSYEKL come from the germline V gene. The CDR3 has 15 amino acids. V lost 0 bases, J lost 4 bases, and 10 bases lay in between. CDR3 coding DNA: TGCGCCAGCAGCCAAGAGACGTTGGCGGGAAACACCATATATTTT. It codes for CASSQETLAGNTIYF.

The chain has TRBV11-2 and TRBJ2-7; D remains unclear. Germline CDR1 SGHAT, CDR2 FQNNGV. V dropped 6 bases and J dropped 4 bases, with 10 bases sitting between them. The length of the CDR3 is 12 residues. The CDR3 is CASSQAAYEQYF. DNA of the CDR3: TGTGCCAGCAGTCAGGCAGCTTACGAGCAGTACTTC.

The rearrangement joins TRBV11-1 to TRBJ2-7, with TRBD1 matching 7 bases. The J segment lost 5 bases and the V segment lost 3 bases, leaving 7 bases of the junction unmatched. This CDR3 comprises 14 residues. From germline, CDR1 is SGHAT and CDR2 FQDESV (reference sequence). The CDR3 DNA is TGTGCCAGCAGCTTCCTGACAGGGCTCCACGAGCAGTACTTC. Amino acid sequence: CASSFLTGLHEQYF.

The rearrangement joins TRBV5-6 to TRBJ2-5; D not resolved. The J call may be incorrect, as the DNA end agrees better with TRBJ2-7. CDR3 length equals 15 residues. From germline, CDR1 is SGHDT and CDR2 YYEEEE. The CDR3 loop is CASSLGGYGSYEQYF. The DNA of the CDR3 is TGTGCCAGCAGCTTGGGGGGATACGGCTCCTACGAGCAGTACTTC.

The CDR3 sequence is CASTLWTSGTSYEQYF. CDR3 bases: TGTGCCAGCACCCTTTGGACTAGCGGGACTTCCTACGAGCAGTACTTC. The chain has TRBV2 and TRBJ2-7; 12 nucleotides align to TRBD2. Germline-derived CDR1 and CDR2 are SNHLY and FYNNEI. V dropped 7 bases and J dropped 1; count of bases not matched to a gene: 8. The CDR3 consists of 16 residues.

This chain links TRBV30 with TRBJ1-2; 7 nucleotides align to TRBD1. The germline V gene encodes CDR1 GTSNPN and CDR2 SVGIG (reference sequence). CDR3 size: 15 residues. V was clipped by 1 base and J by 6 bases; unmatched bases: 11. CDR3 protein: CAWSGPGGKVDGYTF. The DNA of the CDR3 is TGTGCCTGGAGTGGCCCAGGGGGGAAGGTCGATGGCTACACCTTC.

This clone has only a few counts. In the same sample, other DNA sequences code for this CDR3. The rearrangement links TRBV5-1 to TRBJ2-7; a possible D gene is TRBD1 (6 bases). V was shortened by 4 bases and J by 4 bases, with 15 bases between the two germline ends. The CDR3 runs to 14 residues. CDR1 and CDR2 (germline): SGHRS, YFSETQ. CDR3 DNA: TGCGCCAGCAGCCTGGTGACAGGTGGTTACGAGCAGTACTTC. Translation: CASSLVTGGYEQYF.

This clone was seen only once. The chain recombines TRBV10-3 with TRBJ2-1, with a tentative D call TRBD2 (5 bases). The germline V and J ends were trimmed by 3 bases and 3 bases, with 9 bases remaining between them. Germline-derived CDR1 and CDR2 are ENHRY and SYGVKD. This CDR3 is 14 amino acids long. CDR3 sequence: CAISDADYYNEQFF. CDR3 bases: TGTGCCATCAGTGATGCTGACTACTACAATGAGCAGTTCTTC.

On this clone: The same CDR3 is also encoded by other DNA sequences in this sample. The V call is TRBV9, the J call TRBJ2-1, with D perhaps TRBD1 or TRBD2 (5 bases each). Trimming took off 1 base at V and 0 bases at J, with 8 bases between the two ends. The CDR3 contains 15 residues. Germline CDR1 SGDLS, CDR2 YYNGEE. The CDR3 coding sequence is TGTGCCAGCAGCGTATCAGGGAGCTCCTACAATGAGCAGTTCTTC. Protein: CASSVSGSSYNEQFF.

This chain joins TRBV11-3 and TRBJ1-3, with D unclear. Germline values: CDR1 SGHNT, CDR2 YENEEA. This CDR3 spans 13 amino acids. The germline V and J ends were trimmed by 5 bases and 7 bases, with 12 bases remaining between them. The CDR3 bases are TGTGCCAGCAGCCCACGGACGGGGAACACCATATATTTT. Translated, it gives CASSPRTGNTIYF.

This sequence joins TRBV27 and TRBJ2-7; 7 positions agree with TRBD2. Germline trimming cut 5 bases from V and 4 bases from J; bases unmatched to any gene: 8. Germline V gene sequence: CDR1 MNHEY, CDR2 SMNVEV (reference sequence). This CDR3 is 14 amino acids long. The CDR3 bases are TGTGCCAGCAGTCCGTTTGGAGCGGGGTACGAGCAGTACTTC. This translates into CASSPFGAGYEQYF.

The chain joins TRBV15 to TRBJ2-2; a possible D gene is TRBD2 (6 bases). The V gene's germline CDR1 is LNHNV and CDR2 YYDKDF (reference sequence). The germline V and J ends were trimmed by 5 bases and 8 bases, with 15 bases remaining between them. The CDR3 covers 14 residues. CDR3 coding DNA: TGTGCCACCAGCGTTAGCGGAAAGCTTGGGGAGCTGTTTTTT. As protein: CATSVSGKLGELFF.

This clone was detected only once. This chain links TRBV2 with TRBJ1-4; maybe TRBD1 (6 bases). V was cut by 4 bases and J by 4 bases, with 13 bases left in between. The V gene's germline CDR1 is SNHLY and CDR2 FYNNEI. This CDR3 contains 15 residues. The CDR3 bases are TGTGCCAGCAGTGTGAGGGGGTCCCTTAATGAAAAACTGTTTTTT. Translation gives CASSVRGSLNEKLFF.